This TCR beta chain was identified in a study of PD-L1 blockade in urothelial cancer. Time point noted: pretreatment peripheral blood. Germline CDR1 and CDR2: SGHRS and YFSETQ. The junction had 0 bases not matched to a gene; V was cut back by 0 bases and J by 3 bases. CDR3 size: 13 residues. The protocol was immunoSEQ multiplex PCR, while the TCRdb copy is restricted to in-frame clones and leaves out a portion. Counted here are tens of thousands of clones, roughly four fifths occurring once; the ten biggest clones make up 1.5% to 2%. The sequence derives from a man between 65 and 85 years old with urothelial cancer. The input for sequencing was PBMCs, taken around atezolizumab (anti-PD-L1) treatment. The gene calls are TRBV5-1 and TRBJ2-7; 7 bases match TRBD1. CDR3 sequence: CASSLDRGYEQYF. DNA for the CDR3: TGCGCCAGCAGCTTGGACAGGGGCTACGAGCAGTACTTC.